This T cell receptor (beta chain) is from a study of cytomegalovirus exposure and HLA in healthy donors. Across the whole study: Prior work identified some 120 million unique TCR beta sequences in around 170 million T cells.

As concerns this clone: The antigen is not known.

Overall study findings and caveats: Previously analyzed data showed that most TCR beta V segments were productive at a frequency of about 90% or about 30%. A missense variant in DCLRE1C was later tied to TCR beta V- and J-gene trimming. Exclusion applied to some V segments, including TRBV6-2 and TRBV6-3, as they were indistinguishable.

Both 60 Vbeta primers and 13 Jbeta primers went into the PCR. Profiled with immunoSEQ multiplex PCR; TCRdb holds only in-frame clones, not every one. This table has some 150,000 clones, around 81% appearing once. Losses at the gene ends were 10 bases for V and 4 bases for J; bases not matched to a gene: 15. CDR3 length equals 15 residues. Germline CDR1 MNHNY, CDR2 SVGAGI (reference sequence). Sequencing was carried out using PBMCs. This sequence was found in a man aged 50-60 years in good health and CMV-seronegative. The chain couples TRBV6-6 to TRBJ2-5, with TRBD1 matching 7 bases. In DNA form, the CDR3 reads TGTGCCACTCACAGGGGCCCAGGTGATGGAGAGACCCAGTACTTC. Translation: CATHRGPGDGETQYF.